The 29 T cell receptor beta chains given below trace back to one sample, sequenced in a study of vaccination and CD4 T cells after COVID-19. The antigens for these receptors are not known. Researchers used the Oncomine TCR Beta short-read assay to sequence DNA from cultured CD4+ T cells. TCRdb reprocessed the PCR reads via MiXCR and lists one record per CDR3 protein. The sample carries 1,900 or so distinct CDR3 sequences, 15% to 17% recorded once. As to treatment: roughly ten-day PBMC culture with coronavirus spike peptide pools or control peptides (ViraFEST assay). These CD4+ T cells came from an unexposed donor, sampled before the COVID-19 pandemic (2011-2018). Sequenced input: CD4+ T cells from blood, cultured in vitro. The source is a human donor in good health.

This clonotype was counted between two and nine times. The chain recombines TRBV5-4 with TRBJ2-1; 7 nucleotides match TRBD2. Per germline, CDR1 SGHNT and CDR2 YYREEE (reference sequence). The CDR3 loop spans 18 amino acids. J gave up 0 bases and V 4 bases, and 13 bases lay outside the gene matches. CDR3 region: CASSEYLLASSSYNEQFF. The CDR3 region has the DNA TGTGCCAGCAGCGAATACCTACTAGCGTCGAGCTCCTACAATGAGCAGTTCTTC.

Judged by abundance, this clonotype is medium-sized (0.01 to 0.1%). V and J are TRBV2 and TRBJ2-7; possibly TRBD1 for D (5 bases). The CDR3 length is 14 residues. Trimming stripped 1 base from V and 3 bases from J, with 10 bases between. The germline CDR1 and CDR2 sequences are SNHLY and FYNNEI. The CDR3: CASSEGQQYYEQYF. The CDR3 bases are TGTGCCAGCAGTGAAGGACAGCAATACTACGAGCAGTACTTC.

Relative to its sample, this clonotype is medium-sized. V and J are TRBV19 and TRBJ2-5, with no clear D. The germline CDR1 and CDR2 sequences are LNHDA and SQIVND (reference sequence). The CDR3 extends over 11 amino acids. V was shortened by 3 bases and J by 5 bases, with 4 bases between the two germline ends. CDR3 region: CASSIMETQYF. CDR3 sequence (DNA): TGTGCCAGTAGTATCATGGAGACCCAGTACTTC.

The chain has TRBV5-1 and TRBJ2-7; D is unresolved. Trimming stripped 0 bases from V and 4 bases from J, with 8 bases between. The germline gives CDR1 SGHRS, CDR2 YFSETQ. This CDR3 contains 13 residues. The CDR3 coding sequence is TGCGCCAGCAGCTTGGCCGCACCTTACGAGCAGTACTTC. Its protein is CASSLAAPYEQYF. Supplemented by reference TRBV5-1 and TRBJ2-7, the full variable domain reads KAGVTQTPRYLIKTRGQQVTLSCSPISGHRSVSWYQQTPGQGLQFLFEYFSETQRNKGNFPGRFSGRQFSNSRSEMNVSTLELGDSALYLCASSLAAPYEQYFGPGTRLTVT.

This clonotype showed up just a few times. The chain couples TRBV28 to TRBJ2-7, with D hard to call. The CDR3 loop spans 12 amino acids. V was clipped by 2 bases and J by 3 bases, with 5 bases between them. Germline lookup yields CDR1 MDHEN and CDR2 SYDVKM. CDR3 sequence reads: CASSLASYEQYF. CDR3 in DNA: TGTGCCAGCAGTTTAGCCAGCTACGAGCAGTACTTC. The full variable domain, with the rest looked up from reference TRBV28 and TRBJ2-7, is DVKVTQSSRYLVKRTGEKVFLECVQDMDHENMFWYRQDPGLGLRLIYFSYDVKMKEKGDIPEGYSVSREKKERFSLILESASTNQTSMYLCASSLASYEQYFGPGTRLTVT.

This clonotype rates as medium-sized. This chain connects TRBV18 to TRBJ1-6; possible D gene TRBD1, 5 bases. The CDR3 covers 14 residues. The V gene lost 2 bases and the J gene lost 6 bases, with 8 bases spanning the gap. The V gene's germline CDR1 is KGHSH and CDR2 LQKENI. The CDR3 nucleotides are TGTGCCAGCTCACCAGAGGGGCTTAATTCACCCCTCCACTTT. Protein product: CASSPEGLNSPLHF.

This rearrangement joins TRBV15 to TRBJ1-4; D gene uncertain. Germline V gene sequence: CDR1 LNHNV, CDR2 YYDKDF (reference sequence). Trimming pared 1 base from V and 5 bases from J, leaving 5 bases between. The CDR3 covers 13 residues. The CDR3 loop reads CATSRAGNEKLFF. The CDR3 nucleotides read TGTGCCACCAGCAGAGCCGGGAATGAAAAACTGTTTTTT.

This clonotype is labeled medium-sized. The chain joins TRBV7-6 to TRBJ1-5; D perhaps matches TRBD1 (6 bases). The V end was cut by 3 bases, the J end by 2 bases, with 14 bases between. The CDR3 is made up of 16 amino acids. CDR1 and CDR2 from the germline V gene are SGHVS and FNYEAQ. For the CDR3, the DNA is TGTGCCAGCAGCTTGTCAGGGGATCTCGGCAATCAGCCCCAGCATTTT. It is translated as CASSLSGDLGNQPQHF.

This rearrangement joins TRBV28 to TRBJ2-1, with D hard to call. V was clipped by 1 base and J by 0 bases, with 16 bases between them. The CDR3 totals 18 residues. Per the germline V gene, CDR1 is MDHEN and CDR2 is SYDVKM. This chain's CDR3 is CASSLSPGLGSSYNEQFF. In DNA form, the CDR3 reads TGTGCCAGCAGTTTATCCCCTGGCCTCGGGTCCTCCTACAATGAGCAGTTCTTC.

This clonotype is medium-sized (0.01 to 0.1%). V is TRBV5-4 and J is TRBJ1-2; TRBD1 matches at 7 bases. Germline-derived CDR1 and CDR2 are SGHNT and YYREEE (reference sequence). The CDR3 sequence is 16 residues long. J lost 2 bases, V lost 0 bases, and 7 bases had no gene match. CDR3 bases: TGTGCCAGCAGCTTGGGGGGTTGGGGACAGAACTATGGCTACACCTTC. Translation gives CASSLGGWGQNYGYTF.

Points on this clonotype: Given a much more abundant clone one base away, this may be a read error. The chain carries TRBV20-1 and TRBJ2-3; D is undetermined. The CDR3 covers 12 residues. In germline, CDR1 is DFQATT, CDR2 SNEGSKA (reference sequence). Trimming left V 3 bases short and J 9 bases short, with 13 bases between. The DNA for the CDR3 is TGCAGTGCTAGGGAAAATTCGCGGACGCAGTATTTT. It encodes CSARENSRTQYF.

On this clonotype: This may be a read error: a much more frequent sequence differs by one nucleotide. The V and J genes are TRBV10-3 and TRBJ1-2, with no clear D. CDR1 is ENHRY and CDR2 is SYGVKD in the germline V gene. The CDR3 is made up of 14 amino acids. CDR3: CTISGVPSTYGYTF. CDR3 nucleotide sequence: TGTACCATCAGTGGGGTCCCAAGTACCTATGGCTACACCTTC.

Turning to this clonotype: At one of its ends the junction is not consistent with the germline gene, which may arise from a read error. The chain uses TRBV6-1 and TRBJ1-2, with TRBD1 identical over 8 bases. Germline V CDR1 and CDR2: MNHNS, SASEGT. CDR3 size: 13 residues. The DNA of the CDR3 is TGTGTCAGCAGGGCGGACAGGGACTATGGCTATACCTTC. It codes for CVSRADRDYGYTF.

This clonotype is medium-sized within its sample. The rearrangement uses TRBV20-1 and TRBJ2-1; 13 nucleotides line up with TRBD2. V gave up 5 bases and J gave up 15 bases; unmatched junction bases: 7. In germline, CDR1 is DFQATT, CDR2 SNEGSKA (reference sequence). This CDR3 comprises 12 residues. CDR3 DNA: TGCAGTGCTTGGACTAGCGGGAGAGCTCTGTTCTTC. Protein: CSAWTSGRALFF.

A remark on this clonotype: At one end the junction does not follow the germline gene, possibly because of a read error. This rearrangement joins TRBV19 to TRBJ2-1; 7 nucleotides align to TRBD1. Looked up from germline, CDR1 is LNHDA and CDR2 is SQIVND (reference sequence). CDR3 length: 17 amino acids. In DNA form, the CDR3 reads TGTGCCGGTAGCTCTCCTCCTCCAGGGGGCTCCTACAATGAGCAGTTCTTC. Encoded protein: CAGSSPPPGGSYNEQFF.

By frequency in the sample, this clonotype is medium-sized. V is TRBV7-8 and J is TRBJ1-5; D uncertain. This CDR3 spans 12 amino acids. V was clipped by 5 bases and J by 6 bases, with 8 bases between them. The germline gives CDR1 SGHVS, CDR2 FQNEAQ. DNA of the CDR3: TGTGCCAGCAGCCTAACCACTCAGCCCCAGCATTTT. This encodes CASSLTTQPQHF.

By sample fraction, this clonotype is large. This sequence joins TRBV6-1 and TRBJ1-2; D gene uncertain. Trimming stripped 6 bases from V and 5 bases from J, with 13 bases between. The CDR3 sequence is 13 residues long. Per the germline V gene, CDR1 is MNHNS and CDR2 is SASEGT. CDR3 bases: TGTGCCAGCAGCCCCAAGGAGTTTTATGGCTACACCTTC. Translating gives CASSPKEFYGYTF.

The CDR3 DNA sequence: TGTGCCAGCAGTGGACAGATGAACACTGAAGCTTTCTTT. Protein sequence: CASSGQMNTEAFF. This rearrangement joins TRBV2 to TRBJ1-1, with a weak D call TRBD1 (5 bases). The ends were cut back, 4 bases at V and 0 bases at J, with 6 bases in the middle. There are 13 residues in the CDR3. Germline CDR1 and CDR2: SNHLY and FYNNEI.

Relative to its sample, this clonotype is medium-sized. The V gene is TRBV19, the J gene TRBJ1-5; D uncertain. Trimming took off 7 bases at V and 0 bases at J, with 19 bases between the two ends. Per the germline V gene, CDR1 is LNHDA and CDR2 is SQIVND (reference sequence). This CDR3 spans 17 amino acids. In DNA form, the CDR3 reads TGTGCCAGTACCCCTACGGACGGACCGTATAGCAATCAGCCCCAGCATTTT. Translation gives CASTPTDGPYSNQPQHF.

The rearrangement links TRBV11-3 to TRBJ2-1; D is possibly TRBD1 (6 bases). Germline CDR1 SGHNT, CDR2 YENEEA. Trimming removed 5 bases from V and 9 bases from J, with 17 bases in between. CDR3 length: 14 residues. The CDR3 sequence is CASSPGNLQGEQFF. The CDR3 region has the DNA TGTGCCAGCAGCCCCGGGAATCTACAGGGTGAGCAGTTCTTC.

This clonotype is classed as medium-sized (0.01 to 0.1%). V gene TRBV21-1 combines with J gene TRBJ2-7; the table's TRBD1 call for D was not verified on the DNA. TRBV21-1 is tagged as a pseudogene. This CDR3 region has 12 residues. DNA for the CDR3: TGTGCCAGCAGCAAAGGGTCCCCGCAGCAGTACTTC. This sequence encodes CASSKGSPQQYF.

By share, this clonotype ranks as medium-sized (0.01 to 0.1%). The gene calls are TRBV7-9 and TRBJ2-7; D gene unclear. Germline CDR1 SEHNR, CDR2 FQNEAQ (reference sequence). Trimming left V 6 bases short and J 4 bases short, with 10 bases between. This CDR3 spans 12 amino acids. The DNA of the CDR3 is TGTGCCAGCAGTTTAATCGGTTACGAGCAGTACTTC. Amino acid sequence: CASSLIGYEQYF.

The V gene is TRBV2, the J gene TRBJ2-7; D is perhaps TRBD1 (6 bases). The germline V gene has CDR1 SNHLY and CDR2 FYNNEI. The CDR3 loop spans 12 amino acids. V was clipped by 5 bases and J by 4 bases, with 9 bases between them. The DNA of the CDR3 is TGTGCCAGCAGTCAACAGGGTTACGAGCAGTACTTC. It yields the protein CASSQQGYEQYF. Variable domain in full (rest from reference TRBV2 and TRBJ2-7): EPEVTQTPSHQVTQMGQEVILRCVPISNHLYFYWYRQILGQKVEFLVSFYNNEISEKSEIFDDQFSVERPDGSNFTLKIRSTKLEDSAMYFCASSQQGYEQYFGPGTRLTVT.

Notes on this clonotype: Given a much more abundant clone one base away, this may be a read error. The J gene is TRBJ2-3, the V gene TRBV27; the D gene is possibly TRBD2 (5 bases). The CDR3 has 12 amino acids. The germline V gene encodes CDR1 MNHEY and CDR2 SMNVEV (reference sequence). The CDR3 spells CTSSSRGDTQYF. The CDR3 coding sequence is TGTACCAGCAGTTCCAGAGGGGATACGCAGTATTTT.

In the case of this clonotype: This may be a read error: a much more frequent sequence differs by one nucleotide. This chain links TRBV7-2 with TRBJ2-1; D uncertain. Looked up from germline, CDR1 is SGHTA and CDR2 is FQGNSA. This CDR3 is 15 amino acids long. The CDR3, as DNA: TGTGTCAGCAGCTTAGCCTTGCCGTCTTACAATGAGCAGTTCTTC. It specifies CVSSLALPSYNEQFF.

By share of the sample, this clonotype is medium-sized. The chain joins TRBV20-1 to TRBJ2-7; 9 bases match TRBD1. CDR1 DFQATT and CDR2 SNEGSKA come from the germline V gene (reference sequence). This CDR3 region has 13 residues. V shed 7 bases, J shed 4 bases, and the junction held 8 bases outside the gene matches. CDR3 sequence (DNA): TGCAGTGTTTCCCGGGACAGGGAATACGAGCAGTACTTC. Amino acid sequence: CSVSRDREYEQYF.

This clonotype qualifies as large. This sequence joins TRBV7-2 and TRBJ2-5; 15 bases agree with TRBD2. The V gene's germline CDR1 is SGHTA and CDR2 FQGNSA. Trimming took 10 bases from V and 5 from J; bases not matched to a gene: 8. The CDR3 extends over 15 amino acids. The CDR3 loop reads CATGLAGGPWETQYF. The CDR3 coding sequence is TGTGCCACCGGACTAGCGGGGGGGCCGTGGGAGACCCAGTACTTC. Complete variable domain (other parts from reference TRBV7-2 and TRBJ2-5): GAGVSQSPSNKVTEKGKDVELRCDPISGHTALYWYRQSLGQGLEFLIYFQGNSAPDKSGLPSDRFSAERTGGSVSTLTIQRTQQEDSAVYLCATGLAGGPWETQYFGPGTRLLVL.

Within the sample, this clonotype is medium-sized. V usage is TRBV2 and J usage is TRBJ1-6, with D perhaps matching TRBD1 (5 bases). V was cut by 7 bases and J by 8 bases, with 12 bases left in between. The CDR3 runs 13 residues. CDR1 and CDR2 (germline): SNHLY, FYNNEI. CDR3 bases: TGTGCCAGCACCGGACGGGGGGATTCACCCCTCCACTTT. It specifies CASTGRGDSPLHF.

This clonotype came up once. Compared with germline, one end of the junction differs, possibly owing to a read error. V and J are TRBV19 and TRBJ2-3, with TRBD2 matching over 13 bases. The germline gives CDR1 LNHDA, CDR2 SQIVND (reference sequence). This CDR3 region has 17 residues. The CDR3 DNA reads as TGTGCCTGTAGTTTGGGACTAGCGGGGTTTAGCACAGATACGCAGTATTTT. It encodes CACSLGLAGFSTDTQYF.